The sequence of this T cell receptor (beta chain) was determined in a study of early T cells in non-severe SARS-CoV-2 infection. Study-level results: Anti-spike CD8 specificities were favored by VDJdb matching, whose results missed private and CD4 specificities.

Individually, cDNA molecules had unique molecular identifiers attached to them. Each CDR3 protein gets one entry after TCRdb re-called the 5' RACE reads with MiXCR. The table has fewer than 65,000 distinct CDR3 sequences, roughly 7.8% seen once. This clonotype was counted many times. Antigen: not known. The specimen was whole blood, collected at baseline. The clonotype originates from an adult who was a healthcare worker with PCR-confirmed SARS-CoV-2 infection or an uninfected control (not recorded which).

CDR3 sequence: CASSQDRAGLRGNEQFF. DNA for the CDR3: TGCGCCAGCAGCCAAGATCGGGCGGGACTCCGCGGCAATGAGCAGTTCTTC. The chain has TRBV4-3 and TRBJ2-1; D perhaps matches TRBD2 (6 bases). The CDR3 sequence is 17 residues long. Per germline, CDR1 LGHNA and CDR2 YSLEER. V was clipped by 0 bases and J by 6 bases, with 18 bases between them.